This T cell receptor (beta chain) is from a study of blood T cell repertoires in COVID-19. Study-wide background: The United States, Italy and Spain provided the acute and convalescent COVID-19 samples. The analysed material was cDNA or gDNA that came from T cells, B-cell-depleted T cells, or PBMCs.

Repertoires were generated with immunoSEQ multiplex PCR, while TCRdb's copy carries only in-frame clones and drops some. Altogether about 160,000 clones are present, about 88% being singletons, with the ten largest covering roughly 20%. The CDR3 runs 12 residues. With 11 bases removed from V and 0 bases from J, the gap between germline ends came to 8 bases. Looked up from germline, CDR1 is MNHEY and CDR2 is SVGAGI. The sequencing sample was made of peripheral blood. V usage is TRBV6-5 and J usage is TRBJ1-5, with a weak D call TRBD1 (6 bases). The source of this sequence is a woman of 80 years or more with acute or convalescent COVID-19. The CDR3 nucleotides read TGTGCCGGGGGCTATAGCAATCAGCCCCAGCATTTT. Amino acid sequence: CAGGYSNQPQHF.